These 12 T cell receptor beta chains came from one sample sequenced in a study of cytomegalovirus exposure and HLA in healthy donors. The PCR ran on 60 Vbeta and 13 Jbeta primers. The repertoire was sequenced with immunoSEQ multiplex PCR; TCRdb's copy has only in-frame clones and lacks some. This table has 200,000 to 250,000 clones, roughly 87% appearing once. The sequenced sample was PBMCs. The receptor source for this set is a woman in her forties in good health and CMV-seropositive.

This chain links TRBV9 with TRBJ1-2; a weak D match, TRBD1 (5 bases). Germline CDR1 and CDR2: SGDLS and YYNGEE. The CDR3 has 15 amino acids. Trimming took 0 bases from V and 0 from J, leaving 9 bases between them. CDR3 residues: CASSVEPTANYGYTF. The CDR3 DNA reads TGTGCCAGCAGCGTAGAACCGACAGCTAACTATGGCTACACCTTC.

This clone was seen only a few times. The chain joins TRBV7-2 to TRBJ2-7; 10 bases line up with TRBD2. Germline CDR1 and CDR2: SGHTA and FQGNSA. V lost 5 bases, J lost 0 bases, and 4 bases stayed unmatched. The CDR3 sequence is 15 residues long. CDR3: CASSVSGRPSYEQYF. The DNA for the CDR3 is TGTGCCAGCAGCGTTAGCGGGAGGCCCTCCTACGAGCAGTACTTC. The full variable domain, in which reference TRBV7-2 and TRBJ2-7 provide the parts outside the CDR3, is GAGVSQSPSNKVTEKGKDVELRCDPISGHTALYWYRQSLGQGLEFLIYFQGNSAPDKSGLPSDRFSAERTGGSVSTLTIQRTQQEDSAVYLCASSVSGRPSYEQYFGPGTRLTVT.

The chain employs TRBV19 and TRBJ2-5; D is ambiguous. CDR1 and CDR2 (germline): LNHDA, SQIVND (reference sequence). Trimming cost V 5 bases and J 1 base, with 11 bases left between them. The CDR3 loop spans 14 amino acids. In DNA, the CDR3 is TGTGCCAGTAGTCCACTCGAACTCCAAGAGACCCAGTACTTC. As protein: CASSPLELQETQYF.

This clone was seen only once. The CDR3 region is CASSFALAGGSTDTQYF. DNA for the CDR3: TGTGCCAGCAGCTTTGCCCTAGCGGGAGGGTCCACAGATACGCAGTATTTT. The chain recombines TRBV11-3 with TRBJ2-3; 12 nucleotides align to TRBD2. V lost 3 bases and J lost 2; bases outside the gene matches: 6. CDR1 and CDR2 from the germline V gene are SGHNT and YENEEA. The CDR3 spans 17 residues.

CDR3: CASSGQGDQPQHF. The CDR3 DNA sequence: TGCGCCAGCAGTGGACAGGGCGATCAGCCCCAGCATTTT. The V gene is TRBV4-1, the J gene TRBJ1-5; 8 positions match TRBD1. The V and J ends lost 6 bases and 5 bases, in that order; junction bases with no gene match: 3. This CDR3 is 13 amino acids long. Germline CDR1 and CDR2: MGHRA and YSYEKL.

The chain couples TRBV7-9 to TRBJ1-2, with D unclear. The CDR3 consists of 16 residues. Germline V gene sequence: CDR1 SEHNR, CDR2 FQNEAQ (reference sequence). Between the trimmed V and J ends, which lost 5 bases and 8 bases, there was a span of 24 bases. The CDR3 coding sequence is TGTGCCAGCAGCCTACTAGTGGAGGTCCATTCAGGAGGCTACACCTTC. Encoded protein: CASSLLVEVHSGGYTF.

V usage is TRBV6-1 and J usage is TRBJ2-3; 7 nucleotides match TRBD1. This CDR3 is 15 amino acids long. V trimming: 1 base; J trimming: 4 bases; junction bases outside the gene matches: 5. Germline V gene lookup returns CDR1 MNHNS and CDR2 SASEGT. The chain's CDR3 is CASSEVGTEADTQYF. CDR3 in DNA: TGTGCCAGCAGTGAAGTTGGGACAGAAGCAGATACGCAGTATTTT.

V gene TRBV19 combines with J gene TRBJ1-5; D perhaps matches TRBD1 (6 bases). With 5 bases removed from V and 3 bases from J, the gap between germline ends came to 20 bases. CDR3 size: 17 residues. In germline, CDR1 is LNHDA, CDR2 SQIVND (reference sequence). The CDR3 reads CASSVLRGARFNQPQHF. CDR3 in DNA: TGTGCCAGTAGTGTCCTTCGGGGGGCCAGGTTCAATCAGCCCCAGCATTTT. The variable domain in full, completed from reference TRBV19 and TRBJ1-5, reads DGGITQSPKYLFRKEGQNVTLSCEQNLNHDAMYWYRQDPGQGLRLIYYSQIVNDFQKGDIAEGYSVSREKKESFPLTVTSAQKNPTAFYLCASSVLRGARFNQPQHFGDGTRLSIL.

This clone was seen just once. This chain links TRBV11-2 with TRBJ2-7; 9 nucleotides match TRBD1. CDR1 and CDR2 (germline): SGHAT, FQNNGV. J gave up 4 bases and V 5 bases, and 12 bases lay outside the gene matches. The CDR3 runs to 16 residues. The CDR3 DNA sequence: TGTGCCAGCAGCACGGAAACAGGGGGCGCCTTTTACGAGCAGTACTTC. It specifies CASSTETGGAFYEQYF.

Points on this clone: The same CDR3 also results from other DNA sequences found in this sample. V gene TRBV6-5 combines with J gene TRBJ1-1; no firm D call. The CDR3 runs 15 residues. V lost 0 bases, J lost 0 bases, and 8 bases lay in between. Germline loops: CDR1 MNHEY, CDR2 SVGAGI. As DNA, the CDR3 is TGTGCCAGCAGTTACTCAGGAGGGTTGAACACTGAAGCTTTCTTT. Its translation: CASSYSGGLNTEAFF.

The V call is TRBV7-9, the J call TRBJ1-2, with D unresolved. V lost 5 bases, J lost 9 bases, and 19 bases lay in between. The CDR3 has 14 residues. Germline lookup yields CDR1 SEHNR and CDR2 FQNEAQ (reference sequence). The CDR3 protein is CASSLWSDRESYTF. The CDR3, as DNA: TGTGCCAGCAGCCTGTGGTCGGACCGGGAGAGCTACACCTTC.

The chain carries TRBV5-6 and TRBJ2-5, with 10 bases identical to TRBD1. V lost 5 bases to trimming and J lost 7 bases; unmatched junction nucleotides: 8. CDR1 is SGHDT and CDR2 is YYEEEE in the germline V gene. CDR3 length: 14 residues. The CDR3 coding sequence is TGTGCCAGCAGTCCCGGGACAGGGGCGCGGACCCAGTACTTC. Amino acids: CASSPGTGARTQYF. Full variable domain (missing parts from reference TRBV5-6 and TRBJ2-5): DAGVTQSPTHLIKTRGQQVTLRCSPKSGHDTVSWYQQALGQGPQFIFQYYEEEERQRGNFPDRFSGHQFPNYSSELNVNALLLGDSALYLCASSPGTGARTQYFGPGTRLLVL.